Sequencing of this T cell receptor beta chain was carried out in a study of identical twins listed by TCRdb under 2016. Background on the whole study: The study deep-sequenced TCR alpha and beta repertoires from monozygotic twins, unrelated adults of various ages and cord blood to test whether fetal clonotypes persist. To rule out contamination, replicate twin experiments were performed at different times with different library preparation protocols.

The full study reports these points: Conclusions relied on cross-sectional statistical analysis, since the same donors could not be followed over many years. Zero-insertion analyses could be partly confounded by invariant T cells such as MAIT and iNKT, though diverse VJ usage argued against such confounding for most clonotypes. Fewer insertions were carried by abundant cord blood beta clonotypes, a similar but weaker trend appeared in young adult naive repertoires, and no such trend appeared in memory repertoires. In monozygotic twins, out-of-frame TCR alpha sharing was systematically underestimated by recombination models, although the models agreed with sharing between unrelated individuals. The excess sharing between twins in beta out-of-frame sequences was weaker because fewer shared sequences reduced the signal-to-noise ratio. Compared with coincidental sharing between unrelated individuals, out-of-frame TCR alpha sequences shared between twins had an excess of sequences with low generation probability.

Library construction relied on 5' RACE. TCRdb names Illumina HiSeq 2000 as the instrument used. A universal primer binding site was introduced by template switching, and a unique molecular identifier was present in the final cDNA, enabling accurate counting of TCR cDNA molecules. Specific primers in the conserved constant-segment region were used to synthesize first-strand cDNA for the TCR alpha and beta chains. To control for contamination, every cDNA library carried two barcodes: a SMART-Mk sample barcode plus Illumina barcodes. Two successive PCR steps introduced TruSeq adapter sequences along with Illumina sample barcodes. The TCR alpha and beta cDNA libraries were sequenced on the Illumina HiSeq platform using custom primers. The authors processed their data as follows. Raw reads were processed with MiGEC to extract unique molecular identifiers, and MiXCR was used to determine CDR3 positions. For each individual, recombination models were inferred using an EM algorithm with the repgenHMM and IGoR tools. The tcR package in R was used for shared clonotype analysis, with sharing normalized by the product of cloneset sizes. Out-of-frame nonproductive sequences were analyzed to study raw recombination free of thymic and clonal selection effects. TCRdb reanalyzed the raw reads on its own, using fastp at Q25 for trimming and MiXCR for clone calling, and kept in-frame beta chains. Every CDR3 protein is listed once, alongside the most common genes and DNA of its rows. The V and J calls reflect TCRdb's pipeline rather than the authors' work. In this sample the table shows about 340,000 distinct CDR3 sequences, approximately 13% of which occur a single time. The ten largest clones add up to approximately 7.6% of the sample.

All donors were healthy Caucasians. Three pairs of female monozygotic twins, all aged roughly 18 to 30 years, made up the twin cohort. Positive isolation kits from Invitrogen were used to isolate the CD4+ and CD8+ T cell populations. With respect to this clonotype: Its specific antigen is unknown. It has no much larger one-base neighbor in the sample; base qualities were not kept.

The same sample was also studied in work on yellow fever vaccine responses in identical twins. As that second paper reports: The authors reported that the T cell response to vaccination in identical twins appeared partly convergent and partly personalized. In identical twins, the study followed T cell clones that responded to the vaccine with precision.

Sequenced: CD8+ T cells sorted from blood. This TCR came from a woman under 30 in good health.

The CDR3: CASGHRGGVLSGANVLTF. The nucleotide sequence reads TGCGCCAGCGGACACAGGGGAGGGGTCCTCTCTGGGGCCAACGTCCTGACTTTC. The chain is assembled from TRBV5-1 and TRBJ2-6; the D gene is possibly TRBD1 or TRBD2, each agreeing over 7 bases. V and J are truncated by 7 bases and 0 bases respectively, leaving an intervening sequence of 20 bases. Including cysteine and phenylalanine, the CDR3 has 18 amino acids. Of the read, only the CDR3 DNA is kept; its 54 bases are in frame from base 1. The germline V gene yields SGHRS for CDR1 and YFSETQ for CDR2.